This record concerns one T cell receptor beta chain sequence. The target antigen is unknown. This may stem from a read error, because a much larger clone lies one nucleotide away. These data belong to a study of identical twins. CDR1 and CDR2 from the germline V gene are DFQATT and SNEGSKA (reference sequence). The V segment lost 5 bases and the J segment 0 bases; nucleotides outside the gene matches: 2. This CDR3 is 14 amino acids long. Findings and limits, study-wide: Compared with unrelated sharing, twin-shared out-of-frame alpha sequences had more low-probability sequences. Rather than following the same donors, the conclusions depended on cross-sectional statistical analysis. Twins showed weaker excess sharing in their beta out-of-frame sequences.

In TCRdb, the 5' RACE reads were re-called with MiXCR into one record per CDR3 protein. This table has around 960,000 distinct CDR3 sequences, around an eighth appearing once. These data also featured in a second study, about yellow fever vaccine responses in identical twins.

The sequence was obtained from a woman aged 18-30 years in good health. Sequencing used PBMCs. The rearrangement joins TRBV20-1 to TRBJ2-2, with 8 bases that match TRBD1. The chain's CDR3 is CSAQQGANTGELFF. In DNA form, the CDR3 reads TGCAGTGCTCAACAGGGGGCGAACACCGGGGAGCTGTTTTTT.